This passage covers 25 T cell receptor beta chains from one sample sequenced in a study of T cell responses to AZD1222 COVID-19 vaccine. Measured with immunoSEQ multiplex PCR; TCRdb has only the in-frame clones, and not every one. The sample lists some 79,000 clones, 70% to 90% occurring once. Sequenced material: peripheral blood, taken 28 days after the second AZD1222 dose. Receptors were obtained from an adult who received the AZD1222 COVID-19 vaccine.

This clone was picked up a small number of times. CDR3 DNA sequence: TGTGCCAGCAGCTTTGAAGGGCCTAATGAAAAACTGTTTTTT. Protein product: CASSFEGPNEKLFF. The chain employs TRBV5-4 and TRBJ1-4; no firm D call. Germline values: CDR1 SGHNT, CDR2 YYREEE (reference sequence). The CDR3 runs to 14 residues. The V end lost 2 bases, the J end lost 3 bases, and 8 bases lay between the germline ends.

The chain has TRBV11-3 and TRBJ2-2, with 7 bases matching TRBD1. Germline CDR1 reads SGHNT; CDR2 reads YENEEA. The CDR3 length is 13 residues. With 5 bases clipped from V and 9 bases from J, the junction kept 6 bases outside the gene matches. The CDR3 sequence is CASSPYRGRELFF. CDR3 nucleotide sequence: TGTGCCAGCAGCCCTTACAGGGGCCGGGAGCTGTTTTTT.

This rearrangement joins TRBV10-3 to TRBJ2-7; 7 positions agree with TRBD1. Germline V gene data show CDR1 as ENHRY and CDR2 as SYGVKD. V was pared by 4 bases and J by 2 bases, with 2 bases of the junction left unmatched. The CDR3 loop spans 13 amino acids. CDR3 sequence reads: CAISGTGTYEQYF. Written as DNA, the CDR3 is TGTGCCATCAGTGGGACAGGAACCTACGAGCAGTACTTC.

This clone has only a few counts. The chain carries TRBV7-9 and TRBJ2-7; 8 bases map to TRBD1. The J segment lost 6 bases and the V segment lost 1 base, leaving 2 bases of the junction unmatched. This CDR3 spans 13 amino acids. Germline lookup yields CDR1 SEHNR and CDR2 FQNEAQ (reference sequence). The chain's CDR3 is CASSLDDRGEQYV. CDR3 nucleotides: TGTGCCAGCAGCTTAGATGACAGGGGCGAGCAGTACGTC.

The rearrangement links TRBV28 to TRBJ1-2; D uncertain. Germline CDR1 MDHEN, CDR2 SYDVKM. V shed 11 bases and J shed 3 bases, with 13 bases lying between them. The CDR3 contains 12 residues. The CDR3 sequence is CASARADYGYTF. The CDR3 DNA follows: TGTGCCTCGGCCCGCGCGGACTATGGCTACACCTTC.

CDR3 nucleotides: TGTGCCAGCTCCCCCCCGTCCTCATACGAGCAGTACTTC. It translates to CASSPPSSYEQYF. This chain uses TRBV18 with TRBJ2-7; no clear D gene. Trimming left V 6 bases short and J 4 bases short, with 13 bases between. CDR3 length equals 13 residues. Germline V lookup: CDR1 KGHSH, CDR2 LQKENI.

This clone was seen only a few times. V is TRBV18 and J is TRBJ2-2; tentatively, D is TRBD1 (6 bases). Germline V gives CDR1 KGHSH, CDR2 LQKENI. V shed 6 bases and J shed 4 bases, with 15 bases lying between them. This CDR3 is built from 15 residues. The DNA of the CDR3 is TGTGCCAGCTCCCTCAGGGGCGCGGGCACCGGGGAGCTGTTTTTT. It is translated as CASSLRGAGTGELFF.

J is TRBJ1-1 and V is TRBV28; tentative D call: TRBD1 (5 bases). The V and J ends lost 7 bases and 1 base respectively, with 16 bases between them. This CDR3 is built from 15 residues. Germline V gene data show CDR1 as MDHEN and CDR2 as SYDVKM. The CDR3 DNA reads as TGTGCCAGCATTATCGGGGGTTCGAAGAACACTGAAGCTTTCTTT. It is translated as CASIIGGSKNTEAFF.

The chain links TRBV7-9 to TRBJ1-1; D may be TRBD1 (6 bases). This CDR3 spans 17 amino acids. The V gene's germline CDR1 is SEHNR and CDR2 FQNEAQ (reference sequence). With 3 bases removed from V and 3 bases from J, the gap between germline ends came to 20 bases. The CDR3 DNA reads as TGTGCCAGCAGCTTGGAACAGTGGACAGTTCGCGACACTGAAGCTTTCTTT. As protein: CASSLEQWTVRDTEAFF.

The CDR3 sequence: CASSVTPQSYEQYF. CDR3 DNA sequence: TGTGCCAGCAGCGTTACTCCACAGTCCTACGAGCAGTACTTC. V is TRBV9 and J is TRBJ2-7; D unresolved. The CDR3 covers 14 residues. The V gene lost 2 bases and the J gene lost 1 base, with 10 bases spanning the gap. Germline V gene sequence: CDR1 SGDLS, CDR2 YYNGEE.

This sequence joins TRBV11-2 and TRBJ2-3; TRBD2 is a possible D gene (6 bases). Germline V gives CDR1 SGHAT, CDR2 FQNNGV. Deletions cut 7 bases from V and 6 bases from J, with 23 bases between. The CDR3 runs to 16 residues. CDR3 amino acids: CASKPNAGIPWDTQYF. The CDR3 DNA follows: TGTGCCAGCAAGCCTAACGCGGGGATACCCTGGGATACGCAGTATTTT.

V gene TRBV7-2 combines with J gene TRBJ2-1; tentatively, D is TRBD1 or TRBD2 (5 bases each). Germline V gene sequence: CDR1 SGHTA, CDR2 FQGNSA. CDR3 length: 15 amino acids. Trimming removed 5 bases from V and 9 bases from J, with 20 bases in between. The CDR3 DNA sequence: TGTGCCAGCAGCCCCGGGGCCCGATGGGTGGGTGAGCAGTTCTTC. This translates into CASSPGARWVGEQFF.

The rearrangement links TRBV28 to TRBJ1-3, with D unresolved. Germline CDR1 MDHEN, CDR2 SYDVKM. Trimming took off 7 bases at V and 0 bases at J, with 7 bases between the two ends. There are 13 residues in the CDR3. The CDR3 region has the DNA TGTGCCAGCACCCACAGCTCTGGAAACACCATATATTTT. It yields the protein CASTHSSGNTIYF.

The chain uses TRBV6-4 and TRBJ1-2, with D possibly being TRBD1 (5 bases). Trimming removed 10 bases from V and 2 bases from J, with 14 bases in between. From germline, CDR1 is MRHNA and CDR2 SNTAGT. This CDR3 contains 13 residues. The CDR3 nucleotides read TGTGCCACCTCTCAGGGTCGGAACTATGGCTACACCTTC. This codes for CATSQGRNYGYTF.

This rearrangement joins TRBV13 to TRBJ2-1; tentatively, D is TRBD2 (6 bases). Germline-derived CDR1 and CDR2 are PRHDT and FYEKMQ (reference sequence). Trimming cost V 0 bases and J 1 base, with 28 bases left between them. This CDR3 comprises 22 residues. The CDR3 loop reads CASSLGLSPLHIAVLSYNEQFF. The DNA of the CDR3 is TGTGCCAGCAGCTTAGGCCTAAGCCCCCTCCATATAGCGGTTTTGTCCTACAATGAGCAGTTCTTC.

J is TRBJ2-2 and V is TRBV7-8; the match to TRBD1 covers 10 bases. Germline assignment: CDR1 SGHVS and CDR2 FQNEAQ. There are 16 residues in the CDR3. The junction had 8 bases not matched to a gene; V was cut back by 3 bases and J by 7 bases. The CDR3 bases are TGTGCCAGCAGCTTGAGGGACAGGGGTTTGGTCGGGGAGCTGTTTTTT. This codes for CASSLRDRGLVGELFF.

The CDR3 sequence is CASSLTSGGIPNTGELFF. CDR3 DNA sequence: TGTGCCAGCAGCCTGACTAGCGGGGGAATTCCGAACACCGGGGAGCTGTTTTTT. This chain connects TRBV7-9 to TRBJ2-2; 12 bases are shared with TRBD2. The CDR3 is 18 amino acids. Germline CDR1 SEHNR, CDR2 FQNEAQ (reference sequence). The junction had 7 bases not matched to a gene; V was cut back by 5 bases and J by 0 bases.

The chain combines TRBV2 with TRBJ2-5, with D unclear. CDR1 is SNHLY, CDR2 FYNNEI, per germline. The CDR3 is 10 amino acids. V was cut by 10 bases and J by 7 bases, with 10 bases left in between. The CDR3 DNA reads TGTGCCACGTCATTGGCGACCCAGTACTTC. This codes for CATSLATQYF.

This clone is labeled medium-sized. The CDR3 loop reads CASSLDQRGDPTGELFF. Written as DNA, the CDR3 is TGTGCCAGCAGCTTAGACCAGCGGGGAGACCCCACCGGGGAGCTGTTTTTT. V usage is TRBV11-3 and J usage is TRBJ2-2, with 7 bases aligning to TRBD2. Looked up from germline, CDR1 is SGHNT and CDR2 is YENEEA. This CDR3 contains 17 residues. V dropped 0 bases and J dropped 4; count of bases not matched to a gene: 8.

This sequence joins TRBV6-5 and TRBJ1-1; D ambiguous. Germline V gene sequence: CDR1 MNHEY, CDR2 SVGAGI. The CDR3 length is 14 residues. The V gene lost 0 bases and the J gene lost 4 bases, with 9 bases spanning the gap. The DNA of the CDR3 is TGTGCCAGCAGTTACTCGGGCGAAGGCACTGAAGCTTTCTTT. Protein product: CASSYSGEGTEAFF.

The V gene is TRBV21-1, the J gene TRBJ2-7; the D segment call TRBD2 is taken from the table without a DNA check. TRBV21-1 corresponds to a pseudogene. This CDR3 region has 14 residues. The CDR3 reads CASSNHLETYEQYV. CDR3 coding DNA: TGTGCCAGCAGCAACCACCTAGAGACCTACGAGCAGTACGTC.

This chain uses TRBV7-9 with TRBJ2-5, with 13 bases fitting TRBD2. Germline loops: CDR1 SEHNR, CDR2 FQNEAQ (reference sequence). V shed 5 bases and J 1 base; nucleotides not matched to a gene: 7. The CDR3 loop spans 17 amino acids. CDR3 region: CASSPRTSGRLQETQYF. As DNA, the CDR3 is TGTGCCAGCAGCCCCCGGACTAGCGGGAGACTCCAAGAGACCCAGTACTTC.

The V gene is TRBV7-9, the J gene TRBJ2-7; 8 bases align to TRBD1. The CDR3 covers 16 residues. Germline loops: CDR1 SEHNR, CDR2 FQNEAQ (reference sequence). The J segment lost 1 base and the V segment lost 1 base, leaving 6 bases of the junction unmatched. The CDR3 loop reads CASSLGLGQGSYEQYF. CDR3 in DNA: TGTGCCAGCAGCTTAGGCCTCGGACAGGGATCCTACGAGCAGTACTTC.

The rearrangement links TRBV19 to TRBJ2-1; D not certain. Germline V gene data show CDR1 as LNHDA and CDR2 as SQIVND (reference sequence). The CDR3 is made up of 15 amino acids. The V gene lost 3 bases and the J gene lost 0 bases, with 9 bases spanning the gap. The CDR3 DNA is TGTGCCAGTAGTATTGCGGATACCTCCTACAATGAGCAGTTCTTC. Amino acids: CASSIADTSYNEQFF.

V is TRBV3-1 (or the pseudogene TRBV3-2) and J is TRBJ2-7; the match to TRBD2 covers 7 bases. Trimming cost V 1 base and J 4 bases; bases outside gene matches: 1. Germline values: CDR1 LGHDT, CDR2 YNNKEL (reference sequence). This CDR3 contains 13 residues. The chain's CDR3 is CASSQGGGYEQYF. The CDR3 DNA is TGTGCCAGCAGCCAAGGGGGAGGGTACGAGCAGTACTTC.